The T cell receptor (beta chain) under discussion was sequenced for a study of early T cells in non-severe SARS-CoV-2 infection. Study outcomes and limitations: The matching step, a VDJdb search, favored anti-spike CD8 responses and missed private and CD4 specificities.

The CDR3 sequence is 15 residues long. After removal of 2 bases from V and 6 bases from J, the junction contained 7 bases not matched to a gene. Germline lookup yields CDR1 SGHDN and CDR2 FVKESK. This clonotype showed up just a few times. The antigen remains undetermined. The protocol attached unique molecular identifiers to individual cDNA molecules. MiXCR was run by TCRdb on the 5' RACE reads, yielding one entry per CDR3 protein. This sample carries about 50,000 distinct CDR3 sequences, over 5% of them seen once, and the ten largest clones take about 7%. V usage is TRBV14 and J usage is TRBJ1-1, with 9 bases identical to TRBD1. The sample was whole blood, taken at baseline. The origin of this receptor is an adult who was a healthcare worker with PCR-confirmed SARS-CoV-2 infection or an uninfected control (not recorded which). The CDR3 nucleotides are TGTGCCAGCAGCCAACTCACTACAGGGGGCTCTGAAGCTTTCTTT. Residues: CASSQLTTGGSEAFF.